The 30 T cell receptor beta chains listed next were all sequenced from one sample in a study of T-cell memory formation after mild COVID-19 (dated by TCRdb to the early 2020s). Library generation was performed with 5' RACE. Sequenced on an Illumina NovaSeq 6000. The public reads were quality trimmed at Q25 with fastp and then assembled into clones with MiXCR by TCRdb, keeping productive beta chains. Rows are combined by CDR3 protein, so each entry shows the most common genes and DNA. This sample lists around 470,000 distinct CDR3 sequences; about 20% were detected once. In total, the top ten clones hold 8.4% of the sample. Material for sequencing was PBMCs or a T cell subset sorted from them (not recorded which). Receptors originate from an adult woman who had mild COVID-19 (a few samples of this study predate the infection). The sample titles of this study are shuffled in the database, so cell type and time point are left out; the donor was told from shared clones.

The rearrangement uses TRBV5-1 and TRBJ1-4; 8 bases match TRBD1. V lost 4 bases, J lost 8 bases, and 7 bases stayed unmatched. CDR1 is SGHRS, CDR2 YFSETQ, per germline. This CDR3 region has 14 residues. The CDR3 DNA follows: TGCGCCAGCAGCGCGACAGGGGCGAAGGAAAAACTGTTTTTT. It codes for CASSATGAKEKLFF.

A note on this clonotype: A read error may be the cause here, since a much bigger clone is one base away. V gene TRBV7-8 combines with J gene TRBJ1-2; a possible D gene is TRBD1 (5 bases). Between the trimmed V and J ends, which lost 5 bases and 4 bases, there was a span of 11 bases. CDR1 and CDR2 (germline): SGHVS, FQNEAQ. This CDR3 is built from 13 residues. The CDR3 nucleotides are TGTGCCAGCAGCCCCGCAGGGAGCTATGGCTACACCTTC. It yields the protein CASSPAGSYGYTF.

This clonotype was picked up a small number of times. The chain recombines TRBV5-1 with TRBJ2-5; TRBD1 aligns across 7 bases. The germline gives CDR1 SGHRS, CDR2 YFSETQ. The CDR3 spans 15 residues. The V gene end was trimmed by 0 bases and the J gene end by 3 bases; junction bases not matched to a gene: 5. The CDR3 loop is CASSLGDRRKETQYF. CDR3 sequence (DNA): TGCGCCAGCAGCTTGGGGGACAGAAGGAAAGAGACCCAGTACTTC.

This clonotype has a count of ten or more. This rearrangement joins TRBV7-2 to TRBJ1-1; a possible D gene is TRBD1 (6 bases). The CDR3 is 14 residues long. The V gene's germline CDR1 is SGHTA and CDR2 FQGNSA. Trimming removed 5 bases at V and 2 bases at J, with 12 bases between. For the CDR3, the DNA is TGTGCCAGCAGCCTCGACAGGCTTAACACTGAAGCTTTCTTT. Encoded protein: CASSLDRLNTEAFF.

The chain recombines TRBV4-2 with TRBJ1-3; no clear D. The CDR3 is made up of 15 amino acids. Trimming took off 4 bases at V and 0 bases at J, with 10 bases between the two ends. Germline CDR1 is LGHNA and CDR2 is YNFKEQ. In DNA form, the CDR3 reads TGTGCCAGCAGCCCCAATGCAGGCTCTGGAAACACCATATATTTT. Translation gives CASSPNAGSGNTIYF.

CDR3 coding DNA: TGTGCCAGCAGCTTAGGTGGGGGAGGTGGCGAGACCCAGTACTTC. Encoded protein: CASSLGGGGGETQYF. The chain carries TRBV13 and TRBJ2-5; tentatively, D is TRBD2 (6 bases). CDR1 and CDR2 from the germline V gene are PRHDT and FYEKMQ (reference sequence). This CDR3 is 15 amino acids long. Trimming stripped 0 bases from V and 5 bases from J, with 13 bases between.

The chain is built from TRBV20-1 and TRBJ2-7; 7 bases are shared with TRBD2. The V segment lost 6 bases and the J segment 0 bases; nucleotides outside the gene matches: 5. Germline-derived CDR1 and CDR2 are DFQATT and SNEGSKA (reference sequence). This CDR3 region has 13 residues. CDR3 nucleotide sequence: TGCAGTGCCACTAGCGAATCCTCCTACGAGCAGTACTTC. Protein: CSATSESSYEQYF.

As for this clonotype: Just one base apart from a much larger clone, this may be a read error. V usage is TRBV24-1 and J usage is TRBJ2-2; 7 positions match TRBD1. Trimming cost V 4 bases and J 6 bases; bases outside gene matches: 4. CDR1 and CDR2 (germline): KGHDR, SFDVKD. The CDR3 spans 14 residues. The CDR3 coding sequence is TGTGCCACCAGTGAACAGGGGTGGGCCGGGGAGCTGTTTTTT. Its translation is CATSEQGWAGELFF.

The chain combines TRBV5-1 with TRBJ1-2, with 8 positions matching TRBD1. The CDR3 loop spans 15 amino acids. With V trimmed by 0 bases and J by 6 bases, 7 bases remained unmatched. CDR1 and CDR2 from the germline V gene are SGHRS and YFSETQ. Here the CDR3 DNA reads TGCGCCAGCAGCTTGGCCGGACAGGGAATGGATGGCTACACCTTC. Translating it yields CASSLAGQGMDGYTF.

This clonotype appeared a single time. CDR3 DNA: TGTGCCACCAGTCCAGGGCCCCAACAGATACAAGAGACCCAGTACTTC. Protein sequence: CATSPGPQQIQETQYF. This chain links TRBV15 with TRBJ2-5; TRBD1 might be the D (5 bases). V lost 6 bases, J lost 2 bases, and 19 bases lay in between. The CDR3 has 16 amino acids. Germline V gene data show CDR1 as LNHNV and CDR2 as YYDKDF (reference sequence).

V is TRBV5-1 and J is TRBJ2-3; tentative D call: TRBD2 (6 bases). Trimming shortened V by 3 bases and J by 0 bases, and 17 bases separated the two germline ends. The CDR3 contains 17 residues. Germline CDR1 SGHRS, CDR2 YFSETQ. The CDR3 loop reads CASSSSLSGTSTDTQYF. The CDR3 coding sequence is TGCGCCAGCAGCTCCTCGCTTAGCGGAACTAGCACAGATACGCAGTATTTT. Drawing the rest from reference TRBV5-1 and TRBJ2-3, the complete variable domain is KAGVTQTPRYLIKTRGQQVTLSCSPISGHRSVSWYQQTPGQGLQFLFEYFSETQRNKGNFPGRFSGRQFSNSRSEMNVSTLELGDSALYLCASSSSLSGTSTDTQYFGPGTRLTVL.

Only a few counts were recorded for this clonotype. This chain uses TRBV7-2 with TRBJ2-2, with D perhaps TRBD2 (7 bases). The CDR3 has 14 residues. Trimming left V 5 bases short and J 4 bases short, with 11 bases between. CDR1 and CDR2 from the germline V gene are SGHTA and FQGNSA. Written as DNA, the CDR3 is TGTGCCAGCAGCCCGAGGGGGGGCACCGGGGAGCTGTTTTTT. Its protein is CASSPRGGTGELFF.

V and J are TRBV7-3 and TRBJ2-5; D might be TRBD2 (5 bases). V was shortened by 4 bases and J by 5 bases, with 14 bases between the two germline ends. Germline lookup yields CDR1 SGHTA and CDR2 FQGTGA. This CDR3 has 14 residues. CDR3 nucleotide sequence: TGTGCCAGCAGCTCCAGTACCGGGATGGAGACCCAGTACTTC. Translated, it gives CASSSSTGMETQYF. The variable domain in full, completed from reference TRBV7-3 and TRBJ2-5, reads GAGVSQTPSNKVTEKGKYVELRCDPISGHTALYWYRQSLGQGPEFLIYFQGTGAADDSGLPNDRFFAVRPEGSVSTLKIQRTERGDSAVYLCASSSSTGMETQYFGPGTRLLVL.

This clonotype came up a few times. V usage is TRBV2 and J usage is TRBJ2-1; TRBD1 agrees at 9 bases. The V segment lost 2 bases and the J segment 6 bases; nucleotides outside the gene matches: 8. CDR1 and CDR2 from the germline V gene are SNHLY and FYNNEI. The CDR3 is made up of 16 amino acids. The CDR3 protein is CASSELRDRVSNEQFF. CDR3 coding DNA: TGTGCCAGCAGTGAACTCCGGGACAGGGTGAGCAATGAGCAGTTCTTC.

The rearrangement uses TRBV6-2 or TRBV6-3 and TRBJ2-3; 7 nucleotides align to TRBD2. Germline V gene data show CDR1 as MNHEY and CDR2 as SVGEGT. V gave up 1 base and J gave up 0 bases; unmatched junction bases: 1. The CDR3 spans 15 residues. For the CDR3, the DNA is TGTGCCAGCAGTTACTTGGGGGGGAGCACAGATACGCAGTATTTT. The encoded protein is CASSYLGGSTDTQYF.

This clonotype was recorded many times. The CDR3 sequence: CSVYGTGVHEQYF. CDR3 nucleotides: TGCAGCGTTTACGGGACAGGGGTCCACGAGCAGTACTTC. The chain combines TRBV29-1 with TRBJ2-7, with 10 bases aligning to TRBD1. After removal of 5 bases from V and 5 bases from J, the junction contained 6 bases not matched to a gene. Germline values: CDR1 SQVTM, CDR2 ANQGSEA. This CDR3 is 13 amino acids long.

The V call is TRBV3-1, the J call TRBJ1-2; 8 bases match TRBD1. The germline CDR1 and CDR2 sequences are LGHDT and YNNKEL (reference sequence). The CDR3 has 15 amino acids. With V trimmed by 4 bases and J by 8 bases, 12 bases remained unmatched. The CDR3 sequence: CASSPGGAFRDGYTF. The CDR3 region has the DNA TGTGCCAGCAGCCCAGGGGGCGCGTTCCGAGACGGCTACACCTTC. The whole variable domain, remainder taken from reference TRBV3-1 and TRBJ1-2, is DTAVSQTPKYLVTQMGNDKSIKCEQNLGHDTMYWYKQDSKKFLKIMFSYNNKELIINETVPNRFSPKSPDKAHLNLHINSLELGDSAVYFCASSPGGAFRDGYTFGSGTRLTVV.

A remark on this clonotype: At one end the junction does not follow the germline gene, possibly because of a read error. V is TRBV20-1 and J is TRBJ1-1; D remains unclear. This CDR3 region has 18 residues. Germline lookup yields CDR1 DFQATT and CDR2 SNEGSKA (reference sequence). The CDR3 bases are TGCAGTGCTAGAGTCTTAGATGGAGGGTGGGGAGTCATCACTGAAGCTTACTTT. Its protein product is CSARVLDGGWGVITEAYF.

There are a few counts of this clonotype. The chain has TRBV7-2 and TRBJ1-1, with D uncertain. Germline loops: CDR1 SGHTA, CDR2 FQGNSA. There are 16 residues in the CDR3. V dropped 4 bases and J dropped 6 bases, with 21 bases sitting between them. This chain's CDR3 is CASSSSVGVSIAEAFF. The CDR3 DNA reads TGTGCCAGCAGCTCCTCGGTGGGTGTCAGCATCGCTGAAGCTTTCTTT. The whole variable domain, filled in from reference TRBV7-2 and TRBJ1-1, reads GAGVSQSPSNKVTEKGKDVELRCDPISGHTALYWYRQSLGQGLEFLIYFQGNSAPDKSGLPSDRFSAERTGGSVSTLTIQRTQQEDSAVYLCASSSSVGVSIAEAFFGQGTRLTVV.

V is TRBV10-3 and J is TRBJ2-7; D is possibly TRBD1 or TRBD2 (5 bases each). V was clipped by 6 bases and J by 4 bases, with 13 bases between them. The CDR3 runs 13 residues. Per the germline V gene, CDR1 is ENHRY and CDR2 is SYGVKD. The CDR3 loop is CAISGDLQYEQYF. Written as DNA, the CDR3 is TGTGCCATCAGCGGGGACCTCCAGTACGAGCAGTACTTC.

The chain uses TRBV5-5 and TRBJ1-6; tentative D call: TRBD1 (5 bases). The CDR3 sequence is 15 residues long. Germline V gene lookup returns CDR1 SGHKS and CDR2 YYEKEE (reference sequence). V was trimmed by 0 bases and J by 5 bases, leaving 9 bases between them. The CDR3, as DNA: TGTGCCAGCAGCTTGGGGGGGTTGGATAATTCACCCCTCCACTTT. It codes for CASSLGGLDNSPLHF.

A few counts support this clonotype. The gene calls are TRBV7-2 and TRBJ2-3; TRBD2 aligns across 11 bases. The germline gives CDR1 SGHTA, CDR2 FQGNSA. Germline trimming cut 5 bases from V and 0 bases from J; bases unmatched to any gene: 4. The CDR3 sequence is 16 residues long. Written as DNA, the CDR3 is TGTGCCAGCAGCGAAATAGCGGGAGGGAGCACAGATACGCAGTATTTT. Translated, it gives CASSEIAGGSTDTQYF.

The J gene is TRBJ2-1, the V gene TRBV4-2; D perhaps matches TRBD2 (6 bases). Germline V gene sequence: CDR1 LGHNA, CDR2 YNFKEQ. CDR3 length: 17 residues. V lost 4 bases and J lost 8, with 24 bases in between. CDR3 in DNA: TGTGCCAGCAGCCCCTCCCCTTCTAGCGAAGGAACCCATGAGCAGTTCTTC. Amino acid sequence: CASSPSPSSEGTHEQFF.

The gene calls are TRBV6-4 and TRBJ2-3; 7 nucleotides agree with TRBD2. In germline, CDR1 is MRHNA, CDR2 SNTAGT. The CDR3 has 17 amino acids. J was trimmed by 1 base and V by 0 bases; bases with no gene match: 7. CDR3: CASSDSPGGAGTDTQYF. The CDR3 DNA sequence: TGTGCCAGCAGTGACTCTCCGGGAGGCGCGGGCACAGATACGCAGTATTTT.

This clonotype appeared once. The genes are TRBV18 and TRBJ1-1; D ambiguous. In germline, CDR1 is KGHSH, CDR2 LQKENI. V was cut by 5 bases and J by 5 bases, with 12 bases left in between. The CDR3 has 13 amino acids. The CDR3 here is CASSEVLGTEAFF. DNA of the CDR3: TGTGCCAGCTCAGAAGTTTTGGGGACTGAAGCTTTCTTT.

This clonotype was found once. This chain connects TRBV30 to TRBJ1-1, with 9 bases identical to TRBD1. The germline V gene encodes CDR1 GTSNPN and CDR2 SVGIG (reference sequence). V lost 4 bases to trimming and J lost 5 bases; unmatched junction nucleotides: 5. The length of the CDR3 is 13 residues. The CDR3 nucleotides read TGTGCCTGGAACGGACAGGGGTCTACTGAAGCTTTCTTT. Its protein product is CAWNGQGSTEAFF.

This rearrangement joins TRBV6-2 or TRBV6-3 to TRBJ1-1, with 8 nucleotides matching TRBD1. The CDR3 length is 16 residues. V gave up 7 bases and J gave up 7 bases; unmatched junction bases: 17. Germline CDR1 and CDR2: MNHEY and SVGEGT. In nucleotides, the CDR3 is TGTGCCAGCATCCACGGGCAGGGGGCTGGTATTATTGAAGCTTTCTTT. This gives the protein CASIHGQGAGIIEAFF.

The rearrangement uses TRBV7-9 and TRBJ2-1; the D gene is possibly TRBD1 (6 bases). This CDR3 comprises 12 residues. Germline CDR1 SEHNR, CDR2 FQNEAQ (reference sequence). Trimming pared 4 bases from V and 16 bases from J, leaving 17 bases between. The CDR3 here is CASSSTGTREFF. CDR3 nucleotides: TGTGCCAGCAGCTCAACCGGGACAAGGGAATTCTTC.

This clonotype was seen a handful of times. The V and J genes are TRBV29-1 and TRBJ2-2; D tentatively reads TRBD1 or TRBD2 (5 bases each). This CDR3 has 14 residues. Trimming removed 3 bases at V and 1 base at J, with 9 bases between. CDR1 is SQVTM and CDR2 is ANQGSEA in the germline V gene. CDR3 in DNA: TGCAGCGTTGAGGATGGGGGGAACACCGGGGAGCTGTTTTTT. Translation gives CSVEDGGNTGELFF.

The gene calls are TRBV5-1 and TRBJ1-2; 7 bases fit TRBD1. This CDR3 is built from 14 residues. Germline CDR1 and CDR2: SGHRS and YFSETQ. V was clipped by 0 bases and J by 4 bases; unmatched bases: 3. The CDR3 coding sequence is TGCGCCAGCAGCTTGGGAGGGACAGCCTATGGCTACACCTTC. This translates into CASSLGGTAYGYTF.